Below, 27 T cell receptor beta chains from the same sample are listed, as sequenced in a study of T-cell memory formation after mild COVID-19. One entry per CDR3 protein, called by TCRdb with MiXCR from the 5' RACE reads. In the table there are roughly 300,000 distinct CDR3 sequences, about 13% of which are singletons. The sample comprised PBMCs or a T cell subset sorted from them (not recorded which). Source of these receptors: a man aged 18-30 years who had mild COVID-19 (a few samples of this study predate the infection). Cell type and time point are not known.

This chain connects TRBV4-2 to TRBJ1-2; 7 bases fit TRBD1. Trimming removed 0 bases from V and 8 bases from J; junction bases left unmatched: 12. Germline V gene lookup returns CDR1 LGHNA and CDR2 YNFKEQ. The CDR3 consists of 16 residues. CDR3 sequence reads: CASSQDFSLTGQGYTF. The CDR3 region has the DNA TGTGCCAGCAGCCAAGATTTTAGTCTGACAGGGCAAGGCTACACCTTC.

CDR3 sequence (DNA): TGTGCCAGCAGTTCGACTTTAATAGGTCAGCCCCAGCATTTT. Its protein product is CASSSTLIGQPQHF. The chain links TRBV12-3 or TRBV12-4 to TRBJ1-5; D gene ambiguous. Trimming took off 4 bases at V and 6 bases at J, with 13 bases between the two ends. The CDR3 runs to 14 residues.

The CDR3 DNA reads as TGTGCCAGCAGTCTCCGGACCGGAAAACTGTTTTTT. This codes for CASSLRTGKLFF. The J gene is TRBJ1-4, the V gene TRBV6-2 or TRBV6-3; D is undetermined. With 5 bases removed from V and 10 bases from J, the gap between germline ends came to 11 bases. This CDR3 comprises 12 residues. Germline V lookup: CDR1 MNHEY, CDR2 SVGEGT.

J is TRBJ2-3 and V is TRBV7-8; unclear D gene. Germline CDR1 reads SGHVS; CDR2 reads FQNEAQ. The CDR3 is 14 residues long. The V end lost 1 base, the J end lost 5 bases, and 10 bases lay between the germline ends. The DNA of the CDR3 is TGTGCCAGCAGCTTAGTGGCCTACCGAGATACGCAGTATTTT. This gives the protein CASSLVAYRDTQYF.

CDR3 amino acids: CASSQDRESPLHF. The CDR3 bases are TGCGCCAGCAGCCAAGACAGGGAATCACCCCTCCACTTT. The chain is built from TRBV4-3 and TRBJ1-6, with D tentatively TRBD1 (5 bases). CDR3 length equals 13 residues. V lost 0 bases, J lost 10 bases, and 7 bases lay in between. Germline V gene sequence: CDR1 LGHNA, CDR2 YSLEER.

The table lists this clonotype with a few counts. The V gene is TRBV5-1, the J gene TRBJ2-5; TRBD1 might be the D (6 bases). This CDR3 spans 13 amino acids. Trimming pared 4 bases from V and 7 bases from J, leaving 14 bases between. The germline V gene has CDR1 SGHRS and CDR2 YFSETQ. Here the CDR3 reads CASSPPGAATQYF. As DNA, the CDR3 is TGCGCCAGCAGCCCCCCAGGGGCGGCGACCCAGTACTTC.

Only a few counts were recorded for this clonotype. The rearrangement joins TRBV12-3 or TRBV12-4 to TRBJ2-7, with TRBD1 matching over 10 bases. The J segment lost 3 bases and the V segment lost 7 bases, leaving 6 bases of the junction unmatched. The CDR3 consists of 14 residues. The CDR3 reads CASTSGTGDYEQYF. The CDR3 DNA reads as TGTGCCAGCACCTCCGGGACAGGGGACTACGAGCAGTACTTC.

This clonotype showed up just a few times. The chain is built from TRBV6-5 and TRBJ2-7; TRBD1 matches at 8 bases. J lost 5 bases, V lost 4 bases, and 10 bases had no gene match. The CDR3 runs to 15 residues. The germline V gene encodes CDR1 MNHEY and CDR2 SVGAGI. Here the CDR3 reads CASSSPGRGHDEQYF. CDR3 nucleotide sequence: TGTGCCAGCAGTTCGCCGGGCAGGGGGCACGACGAGCAGTACTTC.

In its sample, this clonotype was seen many times. The chain links TRBV20-1 to TRBJ2-7; tentatively, D is TRBD1 (6 bases). CDR3 length equals 12 residues. Germline V gene sequence: CDR1 DFQATT, CDR2 SNEGSKA (reference sequence). Trimming left V 6 bases short and J 0 bases short, with 9 bases between. The CDR3 DNA reads as TGCAGTGCATCAGGGGACTCCTACGAGCAGTACGTC. Residues: CSASGDSYEQYV.

J is TRBJ2-5 and V is TRBV10-3; 7 bases agree with TRBD1. V trimming: 6 bases; J trimming: 2 bases; junction bases outside the gene matches: 3. CDR3 length equals 13 residues. Germline-derived CDR1 and CDR2 are ENHRY and SYGVKD. Written as DNA, the CDR3 is TGTGCCATCAGCGCCAGGGGGCAAGAGACCCAGTACTTC. Translated, it gives CAISARGQETQYF.

At least ten counts were recorded for this clonotype. The genes are TRBV6-5 and TRBJ1-6, with D maybe TRBD1 (5 bases). CDR3 length: 13 residues. V lost 8 bases to trimming and J lost 3 bases, with 8 bases between them. Germline assignment: CDR1 MNHEY and CDR2 SVGAGI. CDR3: CASGAYYNSPLHF. Here the CDR3 DNA reads TGTGCCAGCGGGGCCTACTATAATTCACCCCTCCACTTT.

This clonotype was counted a few times. The gene calls are TRBV20-1 and TRBJ2-1; tentative D call: TRBD2 (6 bases). The germline V and J ends were trimmed by 3 bases and 0 bases, with 18 bases remaining between them. Looked up from germline, CDR1 is DFQATT and CDR2 is SNEGSKA (reference sequence). The length of the CDR3 is 17 residues. The CDR3 DNA sequence: TGCAGTGCTAGTTCACTAGCCTCTCAGAGCTCCTACAATGAGCAGTTCTTC. It translates to CSASSLASQSSYNEQFF.

The J gene is TRBJ2-7, the V gene TRBV7-4, with D possibly matching TRBD2 (5 bases). CDR1 is SGHVT, CDR2 SQSDAQ, per germline. This CDR3 spans 12 amino acids. V dropped 6 bases and J dropped 3 bases, with 9 bases sitting between them. The CDR3 reads CASRPRDYEQYV. The CDR3 DNA follows: TGTGCCAGCAGGCCCCGGGACTACGAGCAGTACGTC.

The CDR3: CASSPERGAMFF. The CDR3 DNA reads as TGCGCCAGCAGTCCGGAGCGGGGGGCGATGTTCTTC. The V call is TRBV10-1, the J call TRBJ2-1, with 9 positions matching TRBD2. The CDR3 has 12 amino acids. V shed 5 bases and J 15 bases; nucleotides not matched to a gene: 8. The germline gives CDR1 WNHNN, CDR2 SYGVQD (reference sequence).

This clonotype was picked up many times. The chain joins TRBV5-5 to TRBJ2-1, with D possibly TRBD1 on 7 matching bases. The CDR3 covers 14 residues. Germline loops: CDR1 SGHKS, CDR2 YYEKEE (reference sequence). V was pared by 2 bases and J by 5 bases, with 11 bases between. The CDR3 nucleotides are TGTGCCAGCAGCTTCGCAGGGGGGAACAATGAGCAGTTCTTC. As protein: CASSFAGGNNEQFF.

This rearrangement joins TRBV19 to TRBJ2-7; D might be TRBD1 (5 bases). V was cut by 5 bases and J by 1 base, with 15 bases left in between. This CDR3 is built from 15 residues. Germline-derived CDR1 and CDR2 are LNHDA and SQIVND (reference sequence). In nucleotides, the CDR3 is TGTGCCAGTAGTTCTCACATAGACAGATCCTACGAGCAGTACTTC. This translates into CASSSHIDRSYEQYF.

This clonotype was seen repeatedly, ten times or more. This chain connects TRBV12-3 or TRBV12-4 to TRBJ2-1; 9 bases agree with TRBD2. The junction had 7 bases not matched to a gene; V was cut back by 8 bases and J by 5 bases. This CDR3 region has 14 residues. CDR3 sequence (DNA): TGTGCCAGCGGGGGGACTAGCATCCACAATGAGCAGTTCTTC. It codes for CASGGTSIHNEQFF.

This rearrangement joins TRBV28 to TRBJ2-3; D ambiguous. V lost 6 bases to trimming and J lost 2 bases, with 12 bases between them. The CDR3 length is 14 residues. Germline V gene sequence: CDR1 MDHEN, CDR2 SYDVKM. The CDR3 DNA reads TGTGCCAGCAGAACGACCTACTCCACAGATACGCAGTATTTT. It codes for CASRTTYSTDTQYF. Full variable domain (outside the CDR3, taken from reference TRBV28 and TRBJ2-3): DVKVTQSSRYLVKRTGEKVFLECVQDMDHENMFWYRQDPGLGLRLIYFSYDVKMKEKGDIPEGYSVSREKKERFSLILESASTNQTSMYLCASRTTYSTDTQYFGPGTRLTVL.

This chain uses TRBV5-1 with TRBJ2-1; either TRBD1 or TRBD2 may fit D (5 bases each). CDR1 is SGHRS and CDR2 is YFSETQ in the germline V gene. The CDR3 is 17 residues long. Between the trimmed V and J ends, which lost 1 base and 3 bases, there was a span of 17 bases. As DNA, the CDR3 is TGCGCCAGCAGCTTGCGTCCGGGGACCGAGGGCTACAATGAGCAGTTCTTC. Amino acid sequence: CASSLRPGTEGYNEQFF.

The chain employs TRBV20-1 and TRBJ1-2; D not resolved. Between the trimmed V and J ends, which lost 5 bases and 8 bases, there was a span of 15 bases. The CDR3 is made up of 12 amino acids. Germline V CDR1 and CDR2: DFQATT, SNEGSKA (reference sequence). CDR3 sequence (DNA): TGCAGTGCTGAAAAGGGTACGGAAGGCTACACCTTC. It specifies CSAEKGTEGYTF.

CDR3 bases: TGTGCCGCGAGAAGGACAGGGACGGGACAGCCCCAGCATTTT. Its translation: CAARRTGTGQPQHF. This chain uses TRBV6-1 with TRBJ1-5, with 8 bases identical to TRBD1. With 11 bases clipped from V and 7 bases from J, the junction kept 13 bases outside the gene matches. CDR1 and CDR2 (germline): MNHNS, SASEGT. This CDR3 has 14 amino acids.

The CDR3 here is CASSSTRRLSTDTQYF. The CDR3, as DNA: TGTGCCAGCAGCTCCACCAGGAGGCTTAGCACAGATACGCAGTATTTT. V is TRBV7-9 and J is TRBJ2-3, with TRBD2 as a possible D gene (5 bases). Trimming took off 4 bases at V and 0 bases at J, with 14 bases between the two ends. The CDR3 covers 16 residues. Germline CDR1 and CDR2: SEHNR and FQNEAQ (reference sequence).

V is TRBV18 and J is TRBJ2-2, with 8 bases identical to TRBD1. Germline loops: CDR1 KGHSH, CDR2 LQKENI. After removal of 5 bases from V and 2 bases from J, the junction contained 7 bases not matched to a gene. The length of the CDR3 is 16 residues. Here the CDR3 DNA reads TGTGCCAGCTCATCAGCCGACAGGGGAAACACCGGGGAGCTGTTTTTT. Its translation: CASSSADRGNTGELFF.

The table lists this clonotype with a few counts. The CDR3 protein is CASRLVSGGLMGNEQFF. CDR3 sequence (DNA): TGTGCCAGCAGGCTCGTCAGCGGGGGGCTCATGGGCAATGAGCAGTTCTTC. V gene TRBV6-5 combines with J gene TRBJ2-1, with 9 bases lining up with TRBD2. V lost 6 bases and J lost 6; bases outside the gene matches: 15. There are 17 residues in the CDR3. Germline CDR1 is MNHEY and CDR2 is SVGAGI.

This clonotype was seen a few times. This chain uses TRBV5-1 with TRBJ2-5, with a possible D match to TRBD2 (6 bases). Germline V gene data show CDR1 as SGHRS and CDR2 as YFSETQ. V lost 6 bases and J lost 0, with 12 bases in between. CDR3 length: 14 amino acids. The CDR3 is CASKSAGYQETQYF. The DNA for the CDR3 is TGCGCCAGCAAAAGTGCGGGGTACCAAGAGACCCAGTACTTC.

The sample holds a few counts of this clonotype. The chain recombines TRBV4-1 with TRBJ1-2, with D hard to call. Trimming removed 0 bases from V and 8 bases from J, with 13 bases in between. The CDR3 totals 14 residues. Germline-derived CDR1 and CDR2 are MGHRA and YSYEKL. DNA for the CDR3: TGCGCCAGCAGCCAAGATAGCGCACCTGGAGGCTACACCTTC. Protein product: CASSQDSAPGGYTF.

V gene TRBV7-9 combines with J gene TRBJ2-1; D gene uncertain. Germline V lookup: CDR1 SEHNR, CDR2 FQNEAQ (reference sequence). The length of the CDR3 is 15 residues. Trimming took off 5 bases at V and 2 bases at J, with 13 bases between the two ends. DNA for the CDR3: TGTGCCAGCAGCGAAACTCTTCATGCCTACAATGAGCAGTTCTTC. This gives the protein CASSETLHAYNEQFF.